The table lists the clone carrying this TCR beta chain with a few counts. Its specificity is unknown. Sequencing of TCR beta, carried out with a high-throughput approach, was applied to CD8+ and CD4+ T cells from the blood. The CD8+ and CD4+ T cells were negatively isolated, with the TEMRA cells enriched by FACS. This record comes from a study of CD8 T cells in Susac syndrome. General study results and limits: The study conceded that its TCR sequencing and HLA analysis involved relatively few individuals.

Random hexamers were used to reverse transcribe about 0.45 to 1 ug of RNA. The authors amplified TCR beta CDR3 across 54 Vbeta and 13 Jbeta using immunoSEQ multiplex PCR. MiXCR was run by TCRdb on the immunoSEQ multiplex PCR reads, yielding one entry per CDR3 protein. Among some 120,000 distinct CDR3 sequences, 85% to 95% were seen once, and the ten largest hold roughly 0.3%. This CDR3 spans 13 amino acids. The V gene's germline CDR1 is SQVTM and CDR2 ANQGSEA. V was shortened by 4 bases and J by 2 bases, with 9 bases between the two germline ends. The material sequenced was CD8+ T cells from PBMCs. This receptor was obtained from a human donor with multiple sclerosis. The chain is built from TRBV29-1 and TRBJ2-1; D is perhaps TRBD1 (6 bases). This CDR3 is CSVAGGTYNEQFF. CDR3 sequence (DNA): TGCAGCGTTGCTGGGGGCACCTACAATGAGCAGTTCTTC.